Shown below are 9 T cell receptor beta chains from a single sample sequenced in a study of blood T cell repertoires in COVID-19. Profiled with immunoSEQ multiplex PCR; TCRdb holds only in-frame clones, not every one. The sample holds almost 400,000 clones; roughly 88% are singletons and the top ten take 0.9% to 1%. Sequencing used PBMCs or T cells enriched from blood (not recorded which). The receptors originated from a woman aged 30 to 39 with acute COVID-19.

The gene calls are TRBV9 and TRBJ2-2; a possible D gene is TRBD1 (5 bases). The CDR3 spans 15 residues. Trimming cost V 0 bases and J 0 bases, with 6 bases left between them. Germline V gene sequence: CDR1 SGDLS, CDR2 YYNGEE. This CDR3 is CASSVVQANTGELFF. CDR3 nucleotides: TGTGCCAGCAGCGTAGTACAGGCGAACACCGGGGAGCTGTTTTTT.

The CDR3 region is CASSLGQPNSPLHF. CDR3 sequence (DNA): TGCGCCAGCAGCTTGGGACAGCCTAATTCACCCCTCCACTTT. The chain carries TRBV5-1 and TRBJ1-6; tentative D call: TRBD1 (5 bases). This CDR3 has 14 residues. The V gene lost 0 bases and the J gene lost 6 bases, with 7 bases spanning the gap. CDR1 is SGHRS and CDR2 is YFSETQ in the germline V gene. Full variable domain (outside the CDR3, taken from reference TRBV5-1 and TRBJ1-6): KAGVTQTPRYLIKTRGQQVTLSCSPISGHRSVSWYQQTPGQGLQFLFEYFSETQRNKGNFPGRFSGRQFSNSRSEMNVSTLELGDSALYLCASSLGQPNSPLHFGNGTRLTVT.

This clone was counted only a few times. The rearrangement uses TRBV28 and TRBJ2-1, with TRBD1 as a possible D gene (6 bases). V gave up 6 bases and J gave up 3 bases, with 15 bases separating them. This CDR3 is built from 15 residues. Germline V CDR1 and CDR2: MDHEN, SYDVKM. The chain's CDR3 is CASSTGQKSYNEQFF. CDR3 nucleotide sequence: TGTGCCAGCAGCACCGGACAGAAAAGCTACAATGAGCAGTTCTTC.

V gene TRBV5-5 combines with J gene TRBJ2-2, with D possibly matching TRBD2 (7 bases). V dropped 6 bases and J dropped 6 bases, with 15 bases sitting between them. Germline V lookup: CDR1 SGHKS, CDR2 YYEKEE (reference sequence). The CDR3 sequence is 14 residues long. The CDR3 region is CASTLGGGAGELFF. CDR3 nucleotide sequence: TGTGCCAGCACACTCGGAGGGGGGGCCGGGGAGCTGTTTTTT. Together with reference TRBV5-5 and TRBJ2-2, the CDR3 gives the full variable domain: DAGVTQSPTHLIKTRGQQVTLRCSPISGHKSVSWYQQVLGQGPQFIFQYYEKEERGRGNFPDRFSARQFPNYSSELNVNALLLGDSALYLCASTLGGGAGELFFGEGSRLTVL.

The chain combines TRBV3-1 (or the pseudogene TRBV3-2) with TRBJ2-7; a possible D gene is TRBD1 (5 bases). Trimming removed 1 base at V and 3 bases at J, with 10 bases between. The CDR3 loop spans 14 amino acids. Germline CDR1 is LGHDT and CDR2 is YNNKEL (reference sequence). Here the CDR3 reads CASSQGLGVYEQYF. The CDR3 DNA reads as TGTGCCAGCAGCCAAGGTTTAGGGGTCTACGAGCAGTACTTC.

This clone was counted once. The rearrangement uses TRBV4-1 and TRBJ1-3, with 9 bases aligning to TRBD1. Germline trimming cut 2 bases from V and 0 bases from J; bases unmatched to any gene: 2. The germline gives CDR1 MGHRA, CDR2 YSYEKL. There are 16 residues in the CDR3. The CDR3 loop is CASSQMDRGSGNTIYF. For the CDR3, the DNA is TGCGCCAGCAGCCAAATGGACAGGGGCTCTGGAAACACCATATATTTT.

V and J are TRBV7-9 and TRBJ2-4, with 9 bases aligning to TRBD1. The trim removed 4 bases at V and 3 bases at J, leaving 10 bases unmatched. Germline loops: CDR1 SEHNR, CDR2 FQNEAQ (reference sequence). This CDR3 has 17 amino acids. The CDR3 protein is CASSSRDRDENKNIQYF. CDR3 sequence (DNA): TGTGCCAGCAGCTCAAGGGACAGGGACGAAAACAAAAACATTCAGTACTTC.

The chain recombines TRBV5-8 with TRBJ1-3; D is perhaps TRBD1 (5 bases). This CDR3 is built from 15 residues. Trimming stripped 3 bases from V and 7 bases from J, with 17 bases between. CDR1 and CDR2 (germline): SGHTS, YDEGEE. In DNA form, the CDR3 reads TGTGCCAGCAGCTGGGGGGTTATGGTTGGCAACACCATATATTTT. This gives the protein CASSWGVMVGNTIYF.

The chain links TRBV30 to TRBJ1-2; possible D gene TRBD1, 5 bases. Germline CDR1 reads GTSNPN; CDR2 reads SVGIG (reference sequence). V lost 4 bases and J 4 bases, leaving 19 bases between the germline ends. The length of the CDR3 is 15 residues. The CDR3 spells CAWNGNQRGGYGYTF. DNA of the CDR3: TGTGCCTGGAATGGGAACCAACGGGGGGGCTATGGCTACACCTTC.